A single sample is the source of the 6 T cell receptor beta chains below, sequenced in a study of shared clonotypes between healthy human individuals. Libraries were prepared by immunoSEQ multiplex PCR; TCRdb keeps only in-frame clonotypes and omits some of them. The data hold 1.5 million to 1.9 million clones, with nearly 99% observed a single time. The material sequenced was naive CD4+ T cells sorted from blood. Subset given: CD45RA+ positively selected. All receptors derive from a young man in good health.

This rearrangement joins TRBV18 to TRBJ1-4; a possible D gene is TRBD1 (5 bases). The V end was cut by 5 bases, the J end by 4 bases, with 14 bases between. The CDR3 is 15 residues long. Germline V gene data show CDR1 as KGHSH and CDR2 as LQKENI. This CDR3 reads CASSAPGRSNEKLFF. In nucleotides, the CDR3 is TGTGCCAGCTCAGCCCCGGGACGGAGTAATGAAAAACTGTTTTTT. Full variable domain (outside the CDR3, taken from reference TRBV18 and TRBJ1-4): NAGVMQNPRHLVRRRGQEARLRCSPMKGHSHVYWYRQLPEEGLKFMVYLQKENIIDESGMPKERFSAEFPKEGPSILRIQQVVRGDSAAYFCASSAPGRSNEKLFFGSGTQLSVL.

V is TRBV2 and J is TRBJ2-4, with D possibly TRBD2 on 6 matching bases. This CDR3 is built from 14 residues. Germline CDR1 is SNHLY and CDR2 is FYNNEI. V was pared by 5 bases and J by 7 bases, with 15 bases between. The CDR3 spells CASSNTSPRNIQYF. DNA of the CDR3: TGTGCCAGCAGTAATACTAGCCCCAGGAACATTCAGTACTTC.

V gene TRBV10-3 combines with J gene TRBJ2-7; possibly TRBD1 or TRBD2 for D (5 bases each). Trimming took 0 bases from V and 2 from J, leaving 14 bases between them. This CDR3 spans 16 amino acids. The germline gives CDR1 ENHRY, CDR2 SYGVKD. The CDR3 DNA reads as TGTGCCATCAGTGAGTCGGGGGTGCGGAAGACCTACGAGCAGTACTTC. Translation: CAISESGVRKTYEQYF.

This chain joins TRBV14 and TRBJ2-3, with D unclear. The CDR3 has 15 amino acids. With 1 base removed from V and 7 bases from J, the gap between germline ends came to 15 bases. CDR1 SGHDN and CDR2 FVKESK come from the germline V gene. CDR3 in amino acids: CASSQVLWPAHTQYF. CDR3 sequence (DNA): TGTGCCAGCAGCCAAGTGTTGTGGCCGGCACATACGCAGTATTTT.

The chain employs TRBV18 and TRBJ2-5, with TRBD1 matching 8 bases. CDR1 is KGHSH and CDR2 is LQKENI in the germline V gene. The CDR3 contains 13 residues. Trimming removed 8 bases from V and 2 bases from J; junction bases left unmatched: 4. The chain's CDR3 is CASRQGQQETQYF. For the CDR3, the DNA is TGTGCCAGCAGACAGGGGCAACAAGAGACCCAGTACTTC.

The V call is TRBV30, the J call TRBJ2-7, with 10 positions matching TRBD2. CDR1 GTSNPN and CDR2 SVGIG come from the germline V gene (reference sequence). The length of the CDR3 is 14 residues. Germline trimming cut 1 base from V and 2 bases from J; bases unmatched to any gene: 2. The CDR3 bases are TGTGCCTGGAGTGACGGACTAGCGGCCTACGAGCAGTACTTC. Translated, it gives CAWSDGLAAYEQYF.